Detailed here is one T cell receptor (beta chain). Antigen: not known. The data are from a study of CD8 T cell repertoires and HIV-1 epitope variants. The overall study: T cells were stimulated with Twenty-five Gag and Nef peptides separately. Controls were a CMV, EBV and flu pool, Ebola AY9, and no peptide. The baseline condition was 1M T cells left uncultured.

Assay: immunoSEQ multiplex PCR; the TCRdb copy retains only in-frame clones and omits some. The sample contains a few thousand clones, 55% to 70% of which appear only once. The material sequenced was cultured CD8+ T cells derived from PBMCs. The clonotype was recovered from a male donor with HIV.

For the CDR3, the DNA is TGCGCCAGCAGTGAGTCGCTGAGACTTGGCACAGATACGCAGTATTTT. Protein sequence: CASSESLRLGTDTQYF. The chain uses TRBV10-2 and TRBJ2-3; the D is unclear. The CDR3 is 16 amino acids. The V end was cut by 0 bases, the J end by 1 base, with 11 bases between. Germline V gives CDR1 WSHSY, CDR2 SAAADI.